The 24 T cell receptor beta chains listed next were all sequenced from one sample in a study of Ad26.COV2.S vaccination and SARS-CoV-2 variants. Treatment noted: roughly 19 received Ad26.COV2.S at low or high dose, single or two shots; about 5 received placebo; per-sample allocation not given. It was on day 63 after the first vaccine or placebo injection that samples were taken. Measured with immunoSEQ multiplex PCR; TCRdb has only the in-frame clones, and not every one. Among around 250,000 clones, 80% to 90% were seen once, and the ten largest hold around 3%. Here the sequenced sample was peripheral blood, taken in a trial of Ad26.COV2.S vaccine versus placebo. These receptor sequences come from a person aged 18 to 59 who received the Ad26.COV2.S COVID-19 vaccine or a placebo.

The V and J genes are TRBV5-4 and TRBJ1-2; D is unresolved. The V gene lost 2 bases and the J gene lost 5 bases, with 16 bases spanning the gap. This CDR3 is 15 amino acids long. Germline V gene data show CDR1 as SGHNT and CDR2 as YYREEE (reference sequence). The CDR3, as DNA: TGTGCCAGCAGCTTAGAAGGACGATCCGGGTATGGCTACACCTTC. Translating it yields CASSLEGRSGYGYTF.

The chain has TRBV6-2 or TRBV6-3 and TRBJ1-5, with D possibly being TRBD1 (5 bases). V was shortened by 3 bases and J by 0 bases, with 18 bases between the two germline ends. Germline V lookup: CDR1 MNHEY, CDR2 SVGEGT. The length of the CDR3 is 18 residues. The CDR3 DNA is TGTGCCAGCAGTTATTTGGGGCTGGGCAGGTATAGCAATCAGCCCCAGCATTTT. Translated, it gives CASSYLGLGRYSNQPQHF.

The chain carries TRBV2 and TRBJ1-2, with a weak D call TRBD1 (5 bases). Germline CDR1 is SNHLY and CDR2 is FYNNEI. Trimming stripped 2 bases from V and 4 bases from J, with 5 bases between. CDR3 length: 12 residues. The CDR3 here is CASSEQGYGYTF. The DNA for the CDR3 is TGTGCCAGCAGTGAACAGGGCTATGGCTACACCTTC.

This chain connects TRBV2 to TRBJ1-3; 7 nucleotides agree with TRBD1. V gave up 4 bases and J gave up 0 bases; unmatched junction bases: 3. Germline CDR1 reads SNHLY; CDR2 reads FYNNEI. CDR3 length: 15 amino acids. In nucleotides, the CDR3 is TGTGCCAGCAGTGCGGGACAGAGCTCTGGAAACACCATATATTTT. This codes for CASSAGQSSGNTIYF.

The chain couples TRBV3-1 (or the pseudogene TRBV3-2) to TRBJ1-5; 7 bases agree with TRBD1. V gave up 4 bases and J gave up 1 base; unmatched junction bases: 7. In germline, CDR1 is LGHDT, CDR2 YNNKEL (reference sequence). CDR3 length: 16 residues. CDR3 amino acids: CASSLGTDRSNQPQHF. The DNA of the CDR3 is TGTGCCAGCAGCCTAGGGACAGATAGGAGCAATCAGCCCCAGCATTTT.

The V gene is TRBV7-9, the J gene TRBJ2-7; D may be TRBD2 (6 bases). The CDR3 covers 16 residues. Germline V lookup: CDR1 SEHNR, CDR2 FQNEAQ (reference sequence). V was pared by 1 base and J by 2 bases, with 15 bases between. The CDR3 protein is CASSLVSPRRAYEQYF. As DNA, the CDR3 is TGTGCCAGCAGCTTAGTTTCCCCGCGGAGGGCCTACGAGCAGTACTTC.

A single count supports this clone. The genes are TRBV7-6 and TRBJ1-1; D unresolved. Germline CDR1 is SGHVS and CDR2 is FNYEAQ. The CDR3 sequence is 15 residues long. Deletions cut 0 bases from V and 1 base from J, with 9 bases between. CDR3 in DNA: TGTGCCAGCAGCTTAGCTTGGGGTGGGAACACTGAAGCTTTCTTT. Translating it yields CASSLAWGGNTEAFF.

The V gene is TRBV5-6, the J gene TRBJ2-7; 10 nucleotides agree with TRBD1. Germline-derived CDR1 and CDR2 are SGHDT and YYEEEE. The V gene end was trimmed by 4 bases and the J gene end by 2 bases; junction bases not matched to a gene: 6. The CDR3 sequence is 15 residues long. DNA for the CDR3: TGTGCCAGCAGCCGGGGACAGGGGCTTACCTACGAGCAGTACTTC. Its translation is CASSRGQGLTYEQYF.

The chain links TRBV29-1 to TRBJ1-2; D perhaps matches TRBD1 (5 bases). CDR3 size: 14 residues. V lost 6 bases to trimming and J lost 4 bases, with 18 bases between them. CDR1 and CDR2 from the germline V gene are SQVTM and ANQGSEA. Here the CDR3 reads CSVDPTGPLYGYTF. The CDR3 DNA reads as TGCAGCGTCGATCCCACGGGACCGCTCTATGGCTACACCTTC.

The V and J genes are TRBV5-1 and TRBJ2-5; D uncertain. The CDR3 consists of 16 residues. The V and J ends lost 2 bases and 2 bases respectively, with 16 bases between them. Germline V gene sequence: CDR1 SGHRS, CDR2 YFSETQ. CDR3 sequence reads: CASSFRWWAEQETQYF. The CDR3 bases are TGCGCCAGCAGCTTTCGTTGGTGGGCAGAACAAGAGACCCAGTACTTC.

The rearrangement joins TRBV9 to TRBJ2-7; 12 bases fit TRBD2. The germline V gene encodes CDR1 SGDLS and CDR2 YYNGEE. V shed 4 bases and J 5 bases; nucleotides not matched to a gene: 10. This CDR3 comprises 16 residues. CDR3 protein: CASSPLRLAGVHEQYF. The CDR3 DNA is TGTGCCAGCAGCCCCTTAAGACTAGCGGGAGTCCACGAGCAGTACTTC.

V is TRBV28 and J is TRBJ2-2, with 7 bases that match TRBD1. This CDR3 has 14 amino acids. Germline V gene sequence: CDR1 MDHEN, CDR2 SYDVKM. The trim removed 6 bases at V and 6 bases at J, leaving 7 bases unmatched. For the CDR3, the DNA is TGTGCCAGCAGACGACAGGGAAAGGCCGGGGAGCTGTTTTTT. Its translation: CASRRQGKAGELFF.

CDR3: CATSRESEAFF. The CDR3 DNA reads TGTGCCACCAGCAGAGAATCTGAAGCTTTCTTT. The V gene is TRBV15, the J gene TRBJ1-1; D is unresolved. The CDR3 consists of 11 residues. The V end lost 0 bases, the J end lost 6 bases, and 2 bases lay between the germline ends. CDR1 and CDR2 from the germline V gene are LNHNV and YYDKDF (reference sequence).

V usage is TRBV4-2 and J usage is TRBJ2-1; 13 bases align to TRBD2. Germline assignment: CDR1 LGHNA and CDR2 YNFKEQ. V shed 4 bases, J shed 7 bases, and the junction held 10 bases outside the gene matches. This CDR3 is 17 amino acids long. The CDR3 region has the DNA TGTGCCAGCAGCCTTCGACCACTAGCGGGAGGGCCGAATGAGCAGTTCTTC. Translation: CASSLRPLAGGPNEQFF.

The chain links TRBV7-9 to TRBJ2-1; TRBD1 might be the D (5 bases). CDR1 and CDR2 (germline): SEHNR, FQNEAQ (reference sequence). This CDR3 has 16 amino acids. V lost 5 bases, J lost 1 base, and 15 bases lay in between. CDR3 nucleotide sequence: TGTGCCAGCAGCCCACCCCTCCAGGGATCCTACAATGAGCAGTTCTTC. This encodes CASSPPLQGSYNEQFF.

V usage is TRBV10-3 and J usage is TRBJ2-5; 10 bases are a match to TRBD1. Germline loops: CDR1 ENHRY, CDR2 SYGVKD. V shed 4 bases and J 0 bases; nucleotides not matched to a gene: 5. This CDR3 spans 16 amino acids. CDR3 bases: TGTGCCATCAGTGCTACGGGACAGGGGTACCAAGAGACCCAGTACTTC. Its translation: CAISATGQGYQETQYF.

This clone was seen a single time. This rearrangement joins TRBV29-1 to TRBJ2-1; TRBD2 agrees at 10 bases. Germline values: CDR1 SQVTM, CDR2 ANQGSEA. V was pared by 6 bases and J by 7 bases, with 9 bases of the junction left unmatched. This CDR3 spans 14 amino acids. CDR3 amino acids: CSVLGTSAVNEQFF. As DNA, the CDR3 is TGCAGCGTCCTCGGGACTAGCGCCGTGAATGAGCAGTTCTTC.

The DNA of the CDR3 is TGCGCCAGCAGCCAAGTGCACAGGCCTTACTATGGCTACACCTTC. Translating gives CASSQVHRPYYGYTF. The chain employs TRBV4-1 and TRBJ1-2; possibly TRBD1 for D (5 bases). The CDR3 loop spans 15 amino acids. The germline V and J ends were trimmed by 1 base and 3 bases, with 12 bases remaining between them. The germline V gene encodes CDR1 MGHRA and CDR2 YSYEKL.

The chain has TRBV4-2 and TRBJ1-6; TRBD1 matches 12 bases. The CDR3 is 16 amino acids. The trim removed 0 bases at V and 10 bases at J, leaving 4 bases unmatched. Germline lookup yields CDR1 LGHNA and CDR2 YNFKEQ. This CDR3 reads CASSQDLGTGGSPLHF. DNA for the CDR3: TGTGCCAGCAGCCAAGATCTGGGGACAGGGGGCTCACCCCTCCACTTT.

CDR3 residues: CASSDKTEYQPQHF. For the CDR3, the DNA is TGTGCCAGCAGTGACAAGACTGAGTATCAGCCCCAGCATTTT. The chain is built from TRBV2 and TRBJ1-5; D not certain. V dropped 3 bases and J dropped 5 bases, with 11 bases sitting between them. Germline lookup yields CDR1 SNHLY and CDR2 FYNNEI. The CDR3 runs 14 residues.

This clone was counted a single time. J is TRBJ2-5 and V is TRBV7-2, with D hard to call. The CDR3 is made up of 16 amino acids. Germline values: CDR1 SGHTA, CDR2 FQGNSA. Trimming cost V 4 bases and J 4 bases, with 19 bases left between them. DNA of the CDR3: TGTGCCAGCAGCTCACCCCCCCCACAGAATAGAGAGACCCAGTACTTC. It encodes CASSSPPPQNRETQYF.

V and J are TRBV2 and TRBJ1-2; D ambiguous. Germline values: CDR1 SNHLY, CDR2 FYNNEI. Between the trimmed V and J ends, which lost 5 bases and 1 base, there was a span of 11 bases. The CDR3 runs 14 residues. The CDR3 nucleotides read TGTGCCAGCAGTTTCCAGCAAAGTAACTATGGCTACACCTTC. Its protein product is CASSFQQSNYGYTF.

The chain recombines TRBV5-1 with TRBJ1-2; maybe TRBD1 (6 bases). Trimming took off 5 bases at V and 2 bases at J, with 16 bases between the two ends. Germline CDR1 is SGHRS and CDR2 is YFSETQ. There are 15 residues in the CDR3. CDR3 in amino acids: CASSLGTSVNYGYTF. In DNA form, the CDR3 reads TGCGCCAGCAGTCTCGGGACATCTGTAAACTATGGCTACACCTTC.

The table lists this clone with a count of one. The gene calls are TRBV7-2 and TRBJ2-3, with 15 bases matching TRBD2. V was pared by 3 bases and J by 2 bases, with 3 bases of the junction left unmatched. The CDR3 extends over 17 amino acids. Germline CDR1 SGHTA, CDR2 FQGNSA. The CDR3 here is CASSLGLAGGNTDTQYF. The CDR3 DNA sequence: TGTGCCAGCAGCTTGGGACTAGCGGGGGGAAACACAGATACGCAGTATTTT. Filled out from reference TRBV7-2 and TRBJ2-3, the complete variable domain reads GAGVSQSPSNKVTEKGKDVELRCDPISGHTALYWYRQSLGQGLEFLIYFQGNSAPDKSGLPSDRFSAERTGGSVSTLTIQRTQQEDSAVYLCASSLGLAGGNTDTQYFGPGTRLTVL.